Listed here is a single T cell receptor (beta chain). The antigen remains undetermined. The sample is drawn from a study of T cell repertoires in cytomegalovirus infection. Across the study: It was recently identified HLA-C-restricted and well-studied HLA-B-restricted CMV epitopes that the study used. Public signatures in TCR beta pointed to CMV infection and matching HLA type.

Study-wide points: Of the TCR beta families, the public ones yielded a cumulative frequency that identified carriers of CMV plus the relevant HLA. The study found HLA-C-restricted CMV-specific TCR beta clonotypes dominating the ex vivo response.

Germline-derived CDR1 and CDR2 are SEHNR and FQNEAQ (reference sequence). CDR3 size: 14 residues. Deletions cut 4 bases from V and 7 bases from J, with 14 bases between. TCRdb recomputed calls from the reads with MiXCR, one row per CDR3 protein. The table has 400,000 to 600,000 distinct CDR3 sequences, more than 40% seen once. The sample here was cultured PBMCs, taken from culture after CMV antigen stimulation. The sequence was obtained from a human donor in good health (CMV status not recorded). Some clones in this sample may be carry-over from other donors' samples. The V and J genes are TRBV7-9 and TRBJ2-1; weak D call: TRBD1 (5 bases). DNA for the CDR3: TGTGCCAGCAGCTACACGGGCAGGGTGAATGAGCAGTTCTTC. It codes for CASSYTGRVNEQFF.